The T cell receptor beta chain under discussion was sequenced for a study of T cell repertoires in cytomegalovirus infection. One entry per CDR3 protein results from TCRdb running MiXCR on the reads. The sample has some 700,000 distinct CDR3 sequences, less than 40% seen once. Germline V gene lookup returns CDR1 DFQATT and CDR2 SNEGSKA (reference sequence). The CDR3 has 12 residues. The V end lost 4 bases, the J end lost 4 bases, and 11 bases lay between the germline ends. General study points: Accumulated public TCR beta family frequency recognized individuals carrying CMV together with the relevant HLA. HLA-C-restricted CMV-specific TCR beta clonotypes were dominant in the ex vivo response.

A word on this clonotype: Antigen: not known.

The sample taken for sequencing was PBMCs. This receptor was identified in a human donor in good health (CMV status not recorded). Some clones in this sample may be carry-over from other donors' samples. The chain carries TRBV20-1 and TRBJ2-7, with D hard to call. The chain's CDR3 is CSATRGSYEQYF. In nucleotides, the CDR3 is TGCAGTGCTACCAGAGGCTCGTACGAGCAGTACTTC.